This entry features one TCR beta chain sequence. Germline V gene sequence: CDR1 SGDLS, CDR2 YYNGEE. CDR3 length: 16 residues. The junction had 8 bases not matched to a gene; V was cut back by 0 bases and J by 7 bases. The data derive from a study of CD8 T cells in Susac syndrome. With random hexamers, reverse transcription was performed on roughly 0.5 to 1 ug of RNA. A single record per CDR3 protein comes from TCRdb applying MiXCR to the immunoSEQ multiplex PCR reads. The table shows 150,000 to 200,000 distinct CDR3 sequences, with approximately 93% occurring only once. The study sequenced TCR beta in blood CD8+ and CD4+ T cells. Negative magnetic isolation gave CD8+ and CD4+ cells; FACS enriched CD8+ TEMRA.

The V and J genes are TRBV9 and TRBJ2-2, with TRBD2 matching over 8 bases. The source material was CD4+ T cells from PBMCs. This clonotype was obtained from a human donor with multiple sclerosis. Here the CDR3 reads CASSVEIAGYGGELFF. The CDR3 nucleotides read TGTGCCAGCAGCGTAGAAATAGCGGGATATGGCGGGGAGCTGTTTTTT.